This T cell receptor (beta chain) was retrieved from a study of identical twins. In regard to this clonotype: Its antigen is not identified.

The authors used template switching to add a universal primer site and gave cDNA unique molecular identifiers. One entry per CDR3 protein, called by TCRdb with MiXCR from the 5' RACE reads. The repertoire has around 960,000 distinct CDR3 sequences, approximately 13% of them found once; the top ten carry around 1.5%. Study results and caveats: With abundant cord blood beta clonotypes, insertions were fewer; memory repertoires showed no such pattern. Instead of following the same donors, the conclusions were based on cross-sectional statistical analysis.

This CDR3 spans 14 amino acids. Between the trimmed V and J ends, which lost 5 bases and 5 bases, there was a span of 16 bases. Germline V gene sequence: CDR1 SGHTA, CDR2 FQGTGA. This sample was also put to use in a study of yellow fever vaccine responses in identical twins.

The chain couples TRBV7-3 to TRBJ2-7; D call uncertain. The sample was PBMCs. This TCR was sampled from a woman between 18 and 29 years old in good health. CDR3 loop: CASSPGRAGDEQYF. The CDR3 DNA reads TGTGCCAGCAGCCCCGGTAGGGCTGGCGACGAGCAGTACTTC. Complete variable domain (other parts from reference TRBV7-3 and TRBJ2-7): GAGVSQTPSNKVTEKGKYVELRCDPISGHTALYWYRQSLGQGPEFLIYFQGTGAADDSGLPNDRFFAVRPEGSVSTLKIQRTERGDSAVYLCASSPGRAGDEQYFGPGTRLTVT.